The present T cell receptor (beta chain) was sequenced within a study of blood T cells in healthy people across ages. General study results and limits: It was not known whether donors were CMV positive (a possible confounder of expanded clonotype changes). While age rose, TCR beta diversity per million T cells dropped in a roughly linear way. One million T cells yielded diversity estimates that were considered underestimates.

With 3 bases clipped from V and 10 bases from J, the junction kept 12 bases outside the gene matches. CDR1 and CDR2 (germline): MGHRA, YSYEKL. The CDR3 extends over 16 amino acids. Regarding this clonotype: Antigen unknown.

Primers used in a second PCR of roughly 7 to 12 cycles were a sample-barcoded 5' primer and a J-beta primer mix. TCRdb independently ran MiXCR on the 5' RACE reads; one entry per CDR3 protein. The data contain a few hundred thousand distinct CDR3 sequences, 25% to 30% of them singletons. The clonotype originates from an older woman in good health. The rearrangement uses TRBV4-1 and TRBJ1-4, with 9 bases fitting TRBD1. The material sequenced was blood. The CDR3 spells CASSHGSGTGPIKLFF. The CDR3 nucleotides read TGCGCCAGCAGCCATGGGTCCGGGACAGGGCCCATAAAACTGTTTTTT.